One sample yielded the 16 T cell receptor beta chains listed below, sequenced in a study of vaccination effects on CD4 cells after COVID-19. Peptide-pool stimulation followed by sequencing identified expanded antigen-specific CD4+ clonotypes in the ViraFEST assay. After roughly 9 days in culture, the CD4+ T cells were isolated. None of the vaccinated had previously contracted SARS-CoV-2, and their nucleocapsid antibodies tested negative. Sequenced by immunoSEQ multiplex PCR; TCRdb stores in-frame clones only, minus some. Found here are 55,000 to 80,000 clones, 80% of them singletons; the top ten hold over 9%. These receptors are not linked to any known antigen. The sample consisted of CD4+ T cells from PBMCs cultured with SARS-CoV-2 spike peptides, taken before COVID-19 vaccination. Receptors originate from a human donor who received a COVID-19 vaccine.

This rearrangement joins TRBV18 to TRBJ1-6, with TRBD1 matching 8 bases. This CDR3 region has 14 residues. CDR1 KGHSH and CDR2 LQKENI come from the germline V gene. Germline trimming cut 3 bases from V and 5 bases from J; bases unmatched to any gene: 0. Here the CDR3 DNA reads TGTGCCAGCTCACCGGGACAGGATAATTCACCCCTCCACTTT. Amino acids: CASSPGQDNSPLHF.

The chain links TRBV7-2 to TRBJ2-5; D uncertain. This CDR3 spans 14 amino acids. V was cut by 2 bases and J by 1 base, with 8 bases left in between. Germline CDR1 is SGHTA and CDR2 is FQGNSA. CDR3 sequence: CASSLSDSQETQYF. The CDR3 region has the DNA TGTGCCAGCAGCTTAAGTGATTCCCAAGAGACCCAGTACTTC.

This chain connects TRBV7-3 to TRBJ2-3, with D tentatively TRBD1 (6 bases). Trimming left V 5 bases short and J 3 bases short, with 18 bases between. Germline CDR1 and CDR2: SGHTA and FQGTGA. There are 16 residues in the CDR3. CDR3 in DNA: TGTGCCAGCAGCGCACATCAGGGGATCTGGACAGATACGCAGTATTTT. Its translation: CASSAHQGIWTDTQYF.

The CDR3 DNA reads as TGTGCCAGCAGCACCTGGGGCAGGGGGCCCTCAGAGATGCGGAATGGCTACACCTTC. Translated, it gives CASSTWGRGPSEMRNGYTF. The chain has TRBV27 and TRBJ1-2; 8 bases are a match to TRBD1. The J segment lost 6 bases and the V segment lost 6 bases, leaving 24 bases of the junction unmatched. CDR1 is MNHEY and CDR2 is SMNVEV in the germline V gene (reference sequence). The CDR3 is 19 residues long.

The chain employs TRBV7-2 and TRBJ2-5, with D perhaps matching TRBD2 (6 bases). The CDR3 loop spans 15 amino acids. Germline assignment: CDR1 SGHTA and CDR2 FQGNSA. V dropped 5 bases and J dropped 4 bases, with 17 bases sitting between them. The CDR3 nucleotides are TGTGCCAGCAGCCGGAAGGCGGGGACCGTAGAGACCCAGTACTTC. Amino acid sequence: CASSRKAGTVETQYF.

V usage is TRBV24-1 and J usage is TRBJ2-2, with 9 bases that match TRBD1. Germline CDR1 KGHDR, CDR2 SFDVKD. This CDR3 region has 15 residues. J gave up 7 bases and V 3 bases, and 5 bases lay outside the gene matches. The CDR3 DNA is TGTGCCACCAGTGATCCCGGGACAGGGAACGGGGAGCTGTTTTTT. This sequence encodes CATSDPGTGNGELFF.

J is TRBJ2-5 and V is TRBV6-5; perhaps TRBD2 as D (6 bases). V lost 11 bases and J 4 bases, leaving 17 bases between the germline ends. CDR1 MNHEY and CDR2 SVGAGI come from the germline V gene. The CDR3 spans 13 residues. CDR3 sequence: CAARGARLETQYF. The CDR3 DNA sequence: TGTGCCGCGCGGGGAGCCCGGTTAGAGACCCAGTACTTC.

The genes are TRBV14 and TRBJ1-1, with D perhaps matching TRBD1 (6 bases). CDR1 and CDR2 (germline): SGHDN, FVKESK. Trimming stripped 4 bases from V and 1 base from J, with 16 bases between. CDR3 length equals 16 residues. CDR3: CASSPLGQRRNTEAFF. The CDR3 region has the DNA TGTGCCAGCAGCCCCCTTGGACAGAGAAGGAACACTGAAGCTTTCTTT.

The V call is TRBV6-5, the J call TRBJ1-4; TRBD1 aligns across 10 bases. This CDR3 has 14 amino acids. Germline loops: CDR1 MNHEY, CDR2 SVGAGI. The ends lost 6 bases at V and 7 bases at J; junction bases unmatched: 5. The CDR3 region has the DNA TGTGCCAGCAGATCGACAGGGGGCGGTGAAAAACTGTTTTTT. Translated: CASRSTGGGEKLFF.

The gene calls are TRBV7-3 and TRBJ2-3, with D tentatively TRBD2 (5 bases). Trimming removed 5 bases from V and 1 base from J, with 10 bases in between. CDR1 and CDR2 from the germline V gene are SGHTA and FQGTGA. The CDR3 runs 14 residues. CDR3 coding DNA: TGTGCCAGCAGCCTAGCCGTTGGCACAGATACGCAGTATTTT. Protein sequence: CASSLAVGTDTQYF.

CDR3 DNA: TGTGCCAGCAGTGACGAGGGGGCGGTGAGCACAGATACGCAGTATTTT. Protein: CASSDEGAVSTDTQYF. This chain links TRBV6-1 with TRBJ2-3; 7 bases agree with TRBD1. V shed 3 bases and J 0 bases; nucleotides not matched to a gene: 6. The CDR3 has 16 amino acids. Germline V gives CDR1 MNHNS, CDR2 SASEGT.

J is TRBJ2-2 and V is TRBV6-5; D unresolved. From germline, CDR1 is MNHEY and CDR2 SVGAGI. V was trimmed by 0 bases and J by 4 bases, leaving 9 bases between them. This CDR3 is built from 15 residues. The CDR3: CASSYSVGITGELFF. CDR3 DNA sequence: TGTGCCAGCAGTTACTCGGTAGGGATCACCGGGGAGCTGTTTTTT.

J is TRBJ2-5 and V is TRBV5-4; 7 bases are a match to TRBD2. With V trimmed by 10 bases and J by 2 bases, 5 bases remained unmatched. Germline V gene lookup returns CDR1 SGHNT and CDR2 YYREEE (reference sequence). The CDR3 loop spans 12 amino acids. CDR3 amino acids: CAGGGKQETQYF. Here the CDR3 DNA reads TGTGCCGGCGGGGGAAAACAAGAGACCCAGTACTTC.

The chain couples TRBV28 to TRBJ1-4, with 7 bases aligning to TRBD1. CDR3 length: 13 amino acids. The ends lost 6 bases at V and 8 bases at J; junction bases unmatched: 6. Germline V CDR1 and CDR2: MDHEN, SYDVKM. The CDR3 is CASRDRMLEKLFF. DNA for the CDR3: TGTGCCAGCAGGGACAGGATGCTAGAAAAACTGTTTTTT. Supplemented by reference TRBV28 and TRBJ1-4, the full variable domain reads DVKVTQSSRYLVKRTGEKVFLECVQDMDHENMFWYRQDPGLGLRLIYFSYDVKMKEKGDIPEGYSVSREKKERFSLILESASTNQTSMYLCASRDRMLEKLFFGSGTQLSVL.

The table lists this clone with a count of one. The CDR3 DNA sequence: TGCGCCAGCAGCTTGGAGGCTAGCCGCGCAGATACGCAGTATTTT. It is translated as CASSLEASRADTQYF. V gene TRBV5-1 combines with J gene TRBJ2-3; possible D gene TRBD2, 5 bases. V lost 0 bases to trimming and J lost 4 bases, with 12 bases between them. The CDR3 extends over 15 amino acids. Germline lookup yields CDR1 SGHRS and CDR2 YFSETQ.

The chain links TRBV5-8 to TRBJ1-2; 9 bases match TRBD1. Germline CDR1 reads SGHTS; CDR2 reads YDEGEE. The CDR3 sequence is 15 residues long. V was clipped by 5 bases and J by 4 bases; unmatched bases: 9. CDR3 sequence: CASSWRDRVFYGYTF. CDR3 sequence (DNA): TGTGCCAGCAGTTGGCGGGACAGGGTGTTCTATGGCTACACCTTC.